This T cell receptor beta chain was identified in a study of cytomegalovirus exposure and HLA in healthy donors. Study outcomes and limitations: Researchers reported from a later analysis that most CMV-associated TCR beta chains appeared HLA-restricted.

PCR amplification relied on 60 Vbeta primers (plus 13 Jbeta primers). Profiled with immunoSEQ multiplex PCR; TCRdb holds only in-frame clones, not every one. The sample includes around 230,000 clones, about 77% of them seen just once. Remarks on this clone: Its antigen is still unknown.

The V gene lost 8 bases and the J gene lost 1 base, with 12 bases spanning the gap. CDR1 and CDR2 from the germline V gene are SNHLY and FYNNEI. This CDR3 region has 14 residues. Specimen: PBMCs. This sequence joins TRBV2 and TRBJ2-1, with D possibly being TRBD2 (5 bases). The origin of this receptor is a boy between 10 and 17 years old in good health and CMV-seronegative. The CDR3 DNA sequence: TGTGCCAGCCGGCCCGGCGGGTCCTACAATGAGCAGTTCTTC. Its translation: CASRPGGSYNEQFF. Based on the CDR3 plus reference TRBV2 and TRBJ2-1, the full variable domain is EPEVTQTPSHQVTQMGQEVILRCVPISNHLYFYWYRQILGQKVEFLVSFYNNEISEKSEIFDDQFSVERPDGSNFTLKIRSTKLEDSAMYFCASRPGGSYNEQFFGPGTRLTVL.